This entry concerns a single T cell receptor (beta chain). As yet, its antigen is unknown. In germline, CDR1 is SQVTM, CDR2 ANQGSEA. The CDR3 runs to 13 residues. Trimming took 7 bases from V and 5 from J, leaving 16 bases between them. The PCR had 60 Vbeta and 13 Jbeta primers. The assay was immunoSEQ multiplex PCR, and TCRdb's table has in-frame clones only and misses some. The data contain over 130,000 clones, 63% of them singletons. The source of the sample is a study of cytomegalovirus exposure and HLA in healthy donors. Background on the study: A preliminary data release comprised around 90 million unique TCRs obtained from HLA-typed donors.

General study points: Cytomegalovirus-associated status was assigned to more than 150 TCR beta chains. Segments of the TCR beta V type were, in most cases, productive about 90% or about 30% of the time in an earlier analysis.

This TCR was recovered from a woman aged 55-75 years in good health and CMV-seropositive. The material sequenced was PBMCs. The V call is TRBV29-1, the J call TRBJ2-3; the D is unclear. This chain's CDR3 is CSAHRVVGDTQYF. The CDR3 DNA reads TGCAGCGCCCACCGGGTAGTGGGAGATACGCAGTATTTT.